This record concerns one T cell receptor beta chain sequence. This sample was taken from a study of blood T cells in healthy people across ages. As for the study in general: About one barcoded beta molecule per two T cells came from capture by template switching.

Using a J-beta primer mix together with a sample-barcoded 5' primer, a second PCR was run for about 6 to 12 cycles. The template-switch adaptor, which had 12 random nucleotides, put a tag on each cDNA molecule. TCRdb recomputed calls from the 5' RACE reads with MiXCR, one row per CDR3 protein. The table shows hundreds of thousands of distinct CDR3 sequences, with 45% to 70% occurring only once. Trimming pared 6 bases from V and 5 bases from J, leaving 23 bases between. This CDR3 is built from 17 residues. Sequences were obtained from blood. The chain combines TRBV12-3 or TRBV12-4 with TRBJ1-5; D is uncertain. The source is a middle-aged man in good health. The CDR3 sequence: CASRDGVTSLVDQPQHF. CDR3 sequence (DNA): TGTGCCAGCAGGGACGGGGTCACCTCCCTGGTGGATCAGCCCCAGCATTTT.